The 15 T cell receptor beta chains below were found in one sample sequenced in a study of T-cell reconstitution after alpha-beta-depleted transplantation in children. Preparation of the TCRbeta library was carried out with unique molecular identifiers. TCRdb used MiXCR to reprocess the PCR reads, holding one entry per CDR3 protein. The sample consists of under 250,000 distinct CDR3 sequences, 20% to 30% of them appearing once. This material consisted of PBMCs, mostly from graft donor cells, taken 360 days after TCRalphabeta/CD19-depleted stem cell transplant. The receptors originated from a female patient aged 2-10 years who had a stem cell transplant for congenital amegakaryocytic thrombocytopenia, so the T cells may come from the graft donor.

The V gene is TRBV12-3 or TRBV12-4, the J gene TRBJ1-6, with D unclear. V dropped 0 bases and J dropped 10 bases, with 10 bases sitting between them. This CDR3 region has 14 residues. CDR3 loop: CASSLAGSGSPLHF. The DNA of the CDR3 is TGTGCCAGCAGTTTAGCGGGGTCTGGGTCACCCCTCCACTTT.

This clonotype has a handful of counts. The chain uses TRBV5-5 and TRBJ2-2; 8 bases line up with TRBD2. Losses at the gene ends were 2 bases for V and 7 bases for J; bases not matched to a gene: 10. The CDR3 consists of 16 residues. Germline CDR1 reads SGHKS; CDR2 reads YYEKEE (reference sequence). This chain's CDR3 is CASSFRLAQMDGELFF. DNA for the CDR3: TGTGCCAGCAGCTTCCGACTAGCGCAAATGGACGGGGAGCTGTTTTTT.

The V gene is TRBV29-1, the J gene TRBJ2-7, with TRBD1 matching over 11 bases. CDR3 length: 14 amino acids. Trimming removed 4 bases from V and 3 bases from J; junction bases left unmatched: 5. Germline CDR1 and CDR2: SQVTM and ANQGSEA. DNA of the CDR3: TGCAGCGTTGCAAGGACAGGGGGCCTCTACGAGCAGTACTTC. It encodes CSVARTGGLYEQYF.

This chain joins TRBV7-2 and TRBJ2-3; D gene unclear. Germline assignment: CDR1 SGHTA and CDR2 FQGNSA. V lost 5 bases and J 11 bases, leaving 14 bases between the germline ends. This CDR3 has 12 residues. As DNA, the CDR3 is TGTGCCAGCAGCCTCACCTGGAGTGAGCAGTATTTT. It encodes CASSLTWSEQYF.

The rearrangement joins TRBV7-9 to TRBJ2-1, with 8 bases that match TRBD2. The CDR3 totals 17 residues. The germline gives CDR1 SEHNR, CDR2 FQNEAQ (reference sequence). J was trimmed by 0 bases and V by 0 bases; bases with no gene match: 4. The CDR3 coding sequence is TGTGCCAGCAGCTTAGCGTCGGGGACTAGCTCCTACAATGAGCAGTTCTTC. This encodes CASSLASGTSSYNEQFF. Variable domain in full (rest from reference TRBV7-9 and TRBJ2-1): DTGVSQNPRHKITKRGQNVTFRCDPISEHNRLYWYRQTLGQGPEFLTYFQNEAQLEKSRLLSDRFSAERPKGSFSTLEIQRTEQGDSAMYLCASSLASGTSSYNEQFFGPGTRLTVL.

This sequence joins TRBV4-1 and TRBJ1-3; D unclear. CDR3 size: 13 residues. V was pared by 2 bases and J by 5 bases, with 7 bases between. CDR1 MGHRA and CDR2 YSYEKL come from the germline V gene. CDR3 amino acids: CASSQSQRNTIYF. CDR3 DNA: TGCGCCAGCAGCCAATCACAAAGAAACACCATATATTTT.

This clonotype was detected a few times. The rearrangement joins TRBV12-5 to TRBJ2-3; TRBD1 matches 8 bases. Germline lookup yields CDR1 LGHNT and CDR2 FRNRAP. This CDR3 is built from 16 residues. V shed 5 bases and J 3 bases; nucleotides not matched to a gene: 10. CDR3 bases: TGTGCTAGTGGTACCCTATACAGGGGGAGGACAGATACGCAGTATTTT. Its protein product is CASGTLYRGRTDTQYF.

This clonotype was detected a few times. V and J are TRBV20-1 and TRBJ2-1; 11 bases agree with TRBD2. Germline-derived CDR1 and CDR2 are DFQATT and SNEGSKA (reference sequence). The length of the CDR3 is 15 residues. V lost 0 bases and J lost 6; bases outside the gene matches: 4. The CDR3 DNA follows: TGCAGTGCTAGAGATCGTGGGACTAGCGGCAATGAGCAGTTCTTC. Protein product: CSARDRGTSGNEQFF.

This chain connects TRBV30 to TRBJ2-1, with 11 bases lining up with TRBD2. Germline assignment: CDR1 GTSNPN and CDR2 SVGIG (reference sequence). V lost 0 bases and J lost 4; bases outside the gene matches: 17. This CDR3 has 20 amino acids. In DNA form, the CDR3 reads TGTGCCTGGAGTGTACTGGTAGTAGCGGGAGGGGGTGGCTATTACAATGAGCAGTTCTTC. Translated, it gives CAWSVLVVAGGGGYYNEQFF. The full variable domain, rest sourced from reference TRBV30 and TRBJ2-1, is SQTIHQWPATLVQPVGSPLSLECTVEGTSNPNLYWYRQAAGRGLQLLFYSVGIGQISSEVPQNLSASRPQDRQFILSSKKLLLSDSGFYLCAWSVLVVAGGGGYYNEQFFGPGTRLTVL.

This clonotype has more than one count but fewer than ten. This rearrangement joins TRBV4-1 to TRBJ2-7; TRBD1 aligns across 7 bases. Looked up from germline, CDR1 is MGHRA and CDR2 is YSYEKL. The CDR3 contains 17 residues. Trimming removed 6 bases from V and 2 bases from J; junction bases left unmatched: 16. As DNA, the CDR3 is TGCGCCAGCAGGAAAACTCATCTGGACAGGTTGACCTACGAGCAGTACTTC. Translating gives CASRKTHLDRLTYEQYF.

The chain recombines TRBV20-1 with TRBJ2-1; 10 bases map to TRBD2. The trim removed 7 bases at V and 3 bases at J, leaving 6 bases unmatched. From germline, CDR1 is DFQATT and CDR2 SNEGSKA (reference sequence). This CDR3 comprises 14 residues. DNA of the CDR3: TGCAGTGAATTAGCGGGAGGCTTCTACAATGAGCAGTTCTTC. Translating gives CSELAGGFYNEQFF.

V usage is TRBV13 and J usage is TRBJ2-7, with TRBD1 matching over 8 bases. CDR1 PRHDT and CDR2 FYEKMQ come from the germline V gene (reference sequence). CDR3 length: 12 residues. V trimming: 8 bases; J trimming: 5 bases; junction bases outside the gene matches: 5. CDR3: CASRRGPDEQYF. For the CDR3, the DNA is TGTGCCAGCCGCAGGGGGCCGGACGAGCAGTACTTC.

Only a few counts were recorded for this clonotype. The chain employs TRBV27 and TRBJ2-1, with D possibly being TRBD1 (6 bases). The germline V and J ends were trimmed by 0 bases and 9 bases, with 18 bases remaining between them. The CDR3 is 16 residues long. From germline, CDR1 is MNHEY and CDR2 SMNVEV (reference sequence). Written as DNA, the CDR3 is TGTGCCAGCAGTTTATCCCCGGGACAAAGCTGGGGTGAGCAGTTCTTC. It translates to CASSLSPGQSWGEQFF.

This clonotype has just a few counts. The chain couples TRBV29-1 to TRBJ2-3; TRBD1 aligns across 7 bases. This CDR3 has 13 amino acids. Germline loops: CDR1 SQVTM, CDR2 ANQGSEA. V shed 3 bases and J 5 bases; nucleotides not matched to a gene: 5. Here the CDR3 DNA reads TGCAGCGTTGACGGGACAGTGGGAGATACGCAGTATTTT. Translated: CSVDGTVGDTQYF.

A few counts support this clonotype. The chain couples TRBV4-1 to TRBJ1-2, with D uncertain. The V end was cut by 4 bases, the J end by 5 bases, with 11 bases between. Per the germline V gene, CDR1 is MGHRA and CDR2 is YSYEKL. The CDR3 is 13 amino acids. The DNA of the CDR3 is TGCGCCAGCAGCCCCCCTTTAGGTTATGGCTACACCTTC. Amino acids: CASSPPLGYGYTF.